The 9 T cell receptor beta chains below come from one sample, sequenced in a study of technical replicates of blood from a few donors. The assay was immunoSEQ multiplex PCR, and TCRdb's table has in-frame clones only and misses some. The table shows roughly 87,000 clones, with approximately 94% occurring only once. Material: T cells isolated from PBMCs. The source is a human donor in good health.

This rearrangement joins TRBV10-2 to TRBJ2-7; D gene unclear. CDR1 is WSHSY, CDR2 SAAADI, per germline. Between the trimmed V and J ends, which lost 6 bases and 5 bases, there was a span of 8 bases. This CDR3 region has 11 residues. CDR3 sequence reads: CASRAVHEQYF. The CDR3 region has the DNA TGCGCCAGCAGGGCAGTGCACGAGCAGTACTTC.

The CDR3 is CASLFSQITYEQYF. Written as DNA, the CDR3 is TGTGCCAGTCTCTTCTCTCAGATCACCTACGAGCAGTACTTC. This rearrangement joins TRBV11-2 to TRBJ2-7, with D unclear. V shed 9 bases and J shed 2 bases, with 17 bases lying between them. Germline CDR1 is SGHAT and CDR2 is FQNNGV. CDR3 length: 14 residues.

The chain couples TRBV20-1 to TRBJ2-5; D is possibly TRBD1 (6 bases). V lost 5 bases and J lost 9, with 13 bases in between. CDR1 is DFQATT, CDR2 SNEGSKA, per germline (reference sequence). The CDR3 has 11 residues. CDR3 protein: CSAQGRMAQYF. In DNA form, the CDR3 reads TGCAGTGCTCAGGGGCGGATGGCCCAGTACTTC.

The rearrangement uses TRBV15 and TRBJ1-2; TRBD1 agrees at 10 bases. The CDR3 is made up of 15 amino acids. Trimming at V came to 3 bases and at J to 4 bases, leaving 5 bases not matched to a gene. Germline-derived CDR1 and CDR2 are LNHNV and YYDKDF (reference sequence). Written as DNA, the CDR3 is TGTGCCACCAGCAGTGGGGACAGGGGCCTCTATGGCTACACCTTC. Translated: CATSSGDRGLYGYTF. Full variable domain (remainder filled in from reference TRBV15 and TRBJ1-2): DAMVIQNPRYQVTQFGKPVTLSCSQTLNHNVMYWYQQKSSQAPKLLFHYYDKDFNNEADTPDNFQSRRPNTSFCFLDIRSPGLGDTAMYLCATSSGDRGLYGYTFGSGTRLTVV.

This clone was counted between two and nine times. The CDR3 region has the DNA TGTGCCTGGAGTGTGGGCAGGGCAAATGAAAAACTGTTTTTT. Translation: CAWSVGRANEKLFF. V and J are TRBV30 and TRBJ1-4; maybe TRBD1 (5 bases). V was pared by 0 bases and J by 5 bases, with 10 bases between. The germline CDR1 and CDR2 sequences are GTSNPN and SVGIG (reference sequence). The length of the CDR3 is 14 residues.

The chain uses TRBV11-2 and TRBJ2-5, with 10 nucleotides matching TRBD1. Trimming took 0 bases from V and 5 from J; bases not matched to a gene: 12. Germline values: CDR1 SGHAT, CDR2 FQNNGV. This CDR3 has 18 amino acids. CDR3 DNA: TGTGCCAGCAGCTTAGATTTCGGTGGGACAGGGGTCGAGGAGACCCAGTACTTC. Translated: CASSLDFGGTGVEETQYF.

The J gene is TRBJ2-7, the V gene TRBV4-2; a weak D match, TRBD1 (6 bases). Germline V CDR1 and CDR2: LGHNA, YNFKEQ. This CDR3 is 15 amino acids long. Trimming took 3 bases from V and 4 from J, leaving 16 bases between them. The CDR3 coding sequence is TGTGCCAGCAGCCAGGTCACAGGGTCGGGTTACGAGCAGTACTTC. It translates to CASSQVTGSGYEQYF.

This chain connects TRBV6-1 to TRBJ2-1; 7 bases align to TRBD2. Germline V gene data show CDR1 as MNHNS and CDR2 as SASEGT. This CDR3 has 17 amino acids. J gave up 0 bases and V 4 bases, and 9 bases lay outside the gene matches. This chain's CDR3 is CASSGPGGSSSYNEQFF. CDR3 nucleotides: TGTGCCAGCAGTGGCCCGGGGGGTTCAAGCTCCTACAATGAGCAGTTCTTC.

The chain uses TRBV6-5 and TRBJ2-3, with 7 bases that match TRBD2. Germline V lookup: CDR1 MNHEY, CDR2 SVGAGI. Unmatched junction bases numbered 8, after V lost 5 bases and J lost 3 bases. This CDR3 region has 15 residues. The CDR3 nucleotides are TGTGCCAGCAGTCCGAGCGGGGACTATACAGATACGCAGTATTTT. Residues: CASSPSGDYTDTQYF.